This T cell receptor beta chain was retrieved from a study of T cell responses to AZD1222 COVID-19 vaccine. Method: immunoSEQ multiplex PCR; TCRdb's copy keeps in-frame clones and lacks some. This sample yields approximately 150,000 clones, of which approximately 87% are seen a single time; roughly 4.3% belongs to the top ten. Notes on this clone: Its antigen is currently unknown.

The study's findings and limits: Donors were chiefly white British, with a greater number of females, and clonal diversity was perhaps underestimated.

Specimen: peripheral blood, collected 28 days after the second AZD1222 dose. The TCR was taken from an adult who received the AZD1222 COVID-19 vaccine.

The CDR3 protein is CASSRNTPGQGYNEQFF. CDR3 DNA sequence: TGCGCCAGCAGCCGGAACACGCCGGGACAGGGGTACAATGAGCAGTTCTTC. The chain combines TRBV5-1 with TRBJ2-1; 10 bases are a match to TRBD1. J gave up 4 bases and V 4 bases, and 11 bases lay outside the gene matches. CDR1 SGHRS and CDR2 YFSETQ come from the germline V gene. This CDR3 has 17 amino acids.